The sequence of this T cell receptor (beta chain) was determined in a study of blood T cell repertoires in COVID-19. About the research overall: Whether acute or convalescent, the COVID-19 samples came from the United States, Italy and Spain.

Original methodology: Using reference gene primer amplification, nucleated cell counts were estimated. Generated by immunoSEQ multiplex PCR, the TCRdb table keeps only in-frame clones and is missing some. V, J and clone size were drawn from that table, and D and trimming were deduced from the DNA. The sample lists 100,000 to 150,000 clones; 80% to 90% were seen once. This CDR3 has 15 residues. Germline assignment: CDR1 SGHRS and CDR2 YFSETQ. V lost 4 bases to trimming and J lost 2 bases; unmatched junction nucleotides: 6. The rearrangement joins TRBV5-1 to TRBJ2-7; 10 bases align to TRBD2. The sequenced material came from peripheral blood. This TCR derives from a man aged 50 to 59 with active COVID-19. This CDR3 reads CASSPRTSGTYEQYF. The DNA for the CDR3 is TGCGCCAGCAGCCCCCGGACTAGCGGAACCTACGAGCAGTACTTC.